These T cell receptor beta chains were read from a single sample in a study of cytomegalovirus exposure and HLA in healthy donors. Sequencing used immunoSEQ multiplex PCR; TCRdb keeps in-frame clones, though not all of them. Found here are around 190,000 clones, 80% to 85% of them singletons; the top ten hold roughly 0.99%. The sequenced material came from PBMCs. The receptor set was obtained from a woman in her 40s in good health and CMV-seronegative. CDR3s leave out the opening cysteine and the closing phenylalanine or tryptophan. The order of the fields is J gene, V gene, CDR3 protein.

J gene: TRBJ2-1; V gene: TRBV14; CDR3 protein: ASSSAVMTYNEQF
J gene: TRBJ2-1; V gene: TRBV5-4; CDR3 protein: ASSFRGSYNEQF
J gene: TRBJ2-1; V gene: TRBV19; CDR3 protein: ASLFTSDSNNEQF
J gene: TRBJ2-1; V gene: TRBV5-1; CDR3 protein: ASSLEGLAGANEQF
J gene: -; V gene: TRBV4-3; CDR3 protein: ASSRGTDTNNYEQY
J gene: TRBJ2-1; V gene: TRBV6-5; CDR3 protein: ASTRQGFQF
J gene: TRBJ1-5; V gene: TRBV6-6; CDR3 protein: ASSQTFSNQPQH
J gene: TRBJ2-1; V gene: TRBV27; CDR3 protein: ASSPSGETSRRSYNEQF
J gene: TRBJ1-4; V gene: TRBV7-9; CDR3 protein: ASSFGDNEKLF
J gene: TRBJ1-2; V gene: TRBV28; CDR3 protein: ASSFGAGSNYGYT
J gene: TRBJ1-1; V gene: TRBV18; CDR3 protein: ASSPQGRVATEAF
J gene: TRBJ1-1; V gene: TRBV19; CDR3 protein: ASSLRQGRSPHEAF
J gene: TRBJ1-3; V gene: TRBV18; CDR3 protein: ASSANRGISGNTIY
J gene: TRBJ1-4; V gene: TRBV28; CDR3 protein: ASALTGAREKLF
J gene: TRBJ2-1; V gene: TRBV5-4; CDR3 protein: ASSFRLADGEQF
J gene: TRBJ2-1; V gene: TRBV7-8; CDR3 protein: ASSLDRLAGMRIRMNEQF
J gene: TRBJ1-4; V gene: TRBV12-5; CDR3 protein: ASVQQGTNEKLF
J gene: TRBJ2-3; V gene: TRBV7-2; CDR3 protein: ASSSTGVTSTDTQY
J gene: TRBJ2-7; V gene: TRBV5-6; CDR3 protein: ASSERTSGPPYEQY
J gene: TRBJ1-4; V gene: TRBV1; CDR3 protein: TSSQVWQGLPNEKLF
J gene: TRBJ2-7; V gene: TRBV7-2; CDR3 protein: ASSQTSPYEQY
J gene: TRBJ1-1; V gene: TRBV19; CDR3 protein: ASSILAEAF
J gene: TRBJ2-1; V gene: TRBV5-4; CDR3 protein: ASSRGIGQGAENEQF
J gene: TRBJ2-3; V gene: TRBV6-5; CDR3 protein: ASSSGTGAMVDTQY
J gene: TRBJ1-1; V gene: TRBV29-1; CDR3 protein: SAMTGRNTEAF
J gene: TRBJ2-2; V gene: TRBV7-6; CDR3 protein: ASSLGRGRGGELF
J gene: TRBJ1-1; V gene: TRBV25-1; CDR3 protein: ASSERWEGNTEAF
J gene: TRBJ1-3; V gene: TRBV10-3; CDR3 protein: AISRDFKTGNTIY
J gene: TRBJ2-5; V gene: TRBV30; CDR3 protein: AWSGPGSETQY
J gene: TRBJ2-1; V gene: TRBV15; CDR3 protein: ATSRDKGLAFNEQF
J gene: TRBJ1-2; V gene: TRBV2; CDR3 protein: ASAPLGQVANYGYT
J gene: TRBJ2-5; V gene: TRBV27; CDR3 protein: ASSLGTSGQETQY
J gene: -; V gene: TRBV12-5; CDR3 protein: ASGPGTLLYEQY
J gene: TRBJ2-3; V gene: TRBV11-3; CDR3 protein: ASSPRTSGRRDTQY
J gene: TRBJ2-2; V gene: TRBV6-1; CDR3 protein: ASSDRAGSINTGELF
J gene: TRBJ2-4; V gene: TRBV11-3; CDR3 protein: ASSLRDRVVIQY
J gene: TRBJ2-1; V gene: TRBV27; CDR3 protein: ASSPPGLAGINEQF